The 30 T cell receptor beta chains presented below share a single source sample, sequenced in a study of blood T cell repertoires in COVID-19. Some clones are missing from TCRdb's copy, which holds only in-frame ones; the method was immunoSEQ multiplex PCR. The sample has some 100,000 clones; about 91% are singletons. Input material: peripheral blood. The source of these receptors is a woman aged 65 to 85 with acute or convalescent COVID-19.

This clone was counted a single time. The rearrangement uses TRBV19 and TRBJ2-4; D not certain. The CDR3 spans 14 residues. V dropped 8 bases and J dropped 1 base, with 12 bases sitting between them. Per the germline V gene, CDR1 is LNHDA and CDR2 is SQIVND (reference sequence). CDR3 sequence (DNA): TGTGCCAGTCATGACAACCTGGCCAAAAACATTCAGTACTTC. Translation gives CASHDNLAKNIQYF.

The CDR3 spells CAWTKPNRGNYGYTF. CDR3 sequence (DNA): TGTGCCTGGACCAAACCCAACAGGGGGAACTATGGCTACACCTTC. This rearrangement joins TRBV30 to TRBJ1-2; 8 positions match TRBD1. The CDR3 spans 15 residues. V gave up 4 bases and J gave up 2 bases; unmatched junction bases: 9. Germline V gene lookup returns CDR1 GTSNPN and CDR2 SVGIG (reference sequence).

This clone was counted a single time. This sequence joins TRBV5-6 and TRBJ1-4, with D possibly TRBD1 on 5 matching bases. V shed 0 bases and J shed 4 bases, with 10 bases lying between them. This CDR3 is built from 15 residues. The germline gives CDR1 SGHDT, CDR2 YYEEEE. Written as DNA, the CDR3 is TGTGCCAGCAGCTTGGCTGGACAAATTAATGAAAAACTGTTTTTT. This codes for CASSLAGQINEKLFF.

This clone has a single count. This chain links TRBV3-1 (or the pseudogene TRBV3-2) with TRBJ2-1; 7 bases are shared with TRBD2. V was pared by 8 bases and J by 4 bases, with 11 bases of the junction left unmatched. CDR3 length: 15 residues. The germline V gene encodes CDR1 LGHDT and CDR2 YNNKEL (reference sequence). The CDR3 here is CASSISGPLYNEQFF. The CDR3 DNA is TGTGCCAGCTCCATTAGCGGGCCCTTATACAATGAGCAGTTCTTC.

This clone was detected only once. This chain links TRBV2 with TRBJ1-2; a possible D gene is TRBD1 (6 bases). The CDR3 contains 16 residues. The germline V and J ends were trimmed by 2 bases and 5 bases, with 18 bases remaining between them. CDR1 is SNHLY and CDR2 is FYNNEI in the germline V gene. The CDR3 nucleotides are TGTGCCAGCAGTGAACTGCCCTTCGACAGGACATATGGCTACACCTTC. It is translated as CASSELPFDRTYGYTF.

This chain connects TRBV9 to TRBJ2-1, with TRBD2 matching 13 bases. CDR3 length equals 13 residues. Germline CDR1 reads SGDLS; CDR2 reads YYNGEE. The J segment lost 14 bases and the V segment lost 6 bases, leaving 8 bases of the junction unmatched. CDR3 nucleotide sequence: TGTGCCAGCACCCTGACTAGCGGGGGGAAGGAGTTCTTC. This sequence encodes CASTLTSGGKEFF.

The chain uses TRBV7-2 and TRBJ1-2; TRBD1 aligns across 7 bases. Germline V CDR1 and CDR2: SGHTA, FQGNSA. V lost 5 bases to trimming and J lost 7 bases; unmatched junction nucleotides: 13. This CDR3 spans 15 amino acids. The CDR3 protein is CASSTTRTGSRGYTF. CDR3 bases: TGTGCCAGCAGCACCACTCGGACAGGTTCTCGTGGCTACACCTTC. The variable domain in full, completed from reference TRBV7-2 and TRBJ1-2, reads GAGVSQSPSNKVTEKGKDVELRCDPISGHTALYWYRQSLGQGLEFLIYFQGNSAPDKSGLPSDRFSAERTGGSVSTLTIQRTQQEDSAVYLCASSTTRTGSRGYTFGSGTRLTVV.

J is TRBJ2-1 and V is TRBV5-4, with D hard to call. The CDR3 has 12 residues. Germline V gives CDR1 SGHNT, CDR2 YYREEE (reference sequence). The ends were cut back, 4 bases at V and 9 bases at J, with 11 bases in the middle. The CDR3 DNA follows: TGTGCCAGCAGCCCCCCCTCTCGTGAGCAGTTCTTC. Translating it yields CASSPPSREQFF.

The chain couples TRBV18 to TRBJ2-4; D is possibly TRBD1 (6 bases). Between the trimmed V and J ends, which lost 3 bases and 2 bases, there was a span of 11 bases. The CDR3 length is 15 residues. CDR1 and CDR2 (germline): KGHSH, LQKENI. The CDR3, as DNA: TGTGCCAGCTCACCTTCCCAGGGGACCAAAAACATTCAGTACTTC. This sequence encodes CASSPSQGTKNIQYF.

CDR3 sequence: CASSEAGTGFTEAFF. The CDR3 region has the DNA TGTGCCAGCAGTGAAGCTGGGACAGGGTTCACTGAAGCTTTCTTT. This chain connects TRBV25-1 to TRBJ1-1; 9 nucleotides agree with TRBD1. The CDR3 sequence is 15 residues long. Germline CDR1 MGHDK, CDR2 SYGVNS. J gave up 4 bases and V 2 bases, and 5 bases lay outside the gene matches.

CDR3 DNA sequence: TGTGCCAGCAGTCAAATACTCGGGAGGGGAACCGGGGAGCTGTTTTTT. Translation gives CASSQILGRGTGELFF. This chain connects TRBV28 to TRBJ2-2; TRBD2 matches 8 bases. CDR3 size: 16 residues. Trimming at V came to 5 bases and at J to 5 bases, leaving 10 bases not matched to a gene. The germline V gene encodes CDR1 MDHEN and CDR2 SYDVKM.

The V and J genes are TRBV18 and TRBJ1-6; TRBD1 aligns across 9 bases. V lost 3 bases, J lost 7 bases, and 10 bases stayed unmatched. The CDR3 is 17 residues long. Germline values: CDR1 KGHSH, CDR2 LQKENI. The CDR3 protein is CASSPLTDRGPNSPLHF. DNA for the CDR3: TGTGCCAGCTCACCCCTAACGGACAGGGGCCCAAATTCACCCCTCCACTTT.

The gene calls are TRBV29-1 and TRBJ2-3, with 11 positions matching TRBD1. With 6 bases clipped from V and 2 bases from J, the junction kept 7 bases outside the gene matches. Per germline, CDR1 SQVTM and CDR2 ANQGSEA. The length of the CDR3 is 15 residues. The CDR3 region is CSVWGQGDTTDTQYF. The CDR3 bases are TGCAGCGTGTGGGGACAGGGGGATACCACAGATACGCAGTATTTT.

This sequence joins TRBV29-1 and TRBJ1-1; tentative D call: TRBD1 (6 bases). Germline assignment: CDR1 SQVTM and CDR2 ANQGSEA. Between the trimmed V and J ends, which lost 7 bases and 5 bases, there was a span of 14 bases. The CDR3 covers 12 residues. Here the CDR3 DNA reads TGCAGCGCCCATAGGGGGAAAACTGAAGCTTTCTTT. Translating it yields CSAHRGKTEAFF.

The rearrangement joins TRBV13 to TRBJ2-7; D is possibly TRBD2 (7 bases). There are 17 residues in the CDR3. V was pared by 4 bases and J by 0 bases, with 19 bases between. In germline, CDR1 is PRHDT, CDR2 FYEKMQ (reference sequence). Here the CDR3 reads CASSSLEGGRTSYEQYF. The CDR3 region has the DNA TGTGCCAGCAGCTCATTGGAGGGGGGGAGGACCTCCTACGAGCAGTACTTC.

CDR3 sequence reads: CAISESRGSSYNEQFF. The CDR3 bases are TGTGCCATCAGTGAGTCGAGGGGGAGCTCCTACAATGAGCAGTTCTTC. The chain recombines TRBV10-3 with TRBJ2-1, with D maybe TRBD1 (6 bases). The CDR3 extends over 16 amino acids. Trimming removed 0 bases at V and 0 bases at J, with 9 bases between. CDR1 ENHRY and CDR2 SYGVKD come from the germline V gene.

The gene calls are TRBV18 and TRBJ1-4, with TRBD1 as a possible D gene (5 bases). The CDR3 runs to 15 residues. Trimming removed 3 bases from V and 6 bases from J, with 14 bases in between. Germline V lookup: CDR1 KGHSH, CDR2 LQKENI. For the CDR3, the DNA is TGTGCCAGCTCACCCCCGGCAGGGTTGGATGAAAAACTGTTTTTT. Residues: CASSPPAGLDEKLFF.

This rearrangement joins TRBV7-9 to TRBJ2-7; D remains unclear. This CDR3 spans 14 amino acids. Germline CDR1 and CDR2: SEHNR and FQNEAQ (reference sequence). Trimming cost V 1 base and J 2 bases, with 9 bases left between them. The CDR3 sequence: CASSLETEAYEQYF. CDR3 nucleotides: TGTGCCAGCAGCTTAGAAACTGAGGCCTACGAGCAGTACTTC.

V and J are TRBV28 and TRBJ2-7, with 9 bases aligning to TRBD1. This CDR3 has 15 residues. Germline values: CDR1 MDHEN, CDR2 SYDVKM. Trimming at V came to 5 bases and at J to 4 bases, leaving 9 bases not matched to a gene. In DNA form, the CDR3 reads TGTGCCAGCAGTGAACCGGGACAGGGAAGTTACGAGCAGTACTTC. Translation: CASSEPGQGSYEQYF.

DNA of the CDR3: TGCGCCAGCAGTGAGTCTTCTGGGCAAATGAAGTATAATTCACCCCTCCACTTT. Its translation: CASSESSGQMKYNSPLHF. The gene calls are TRBV10-2 and TRBJ1-6; the D is unclear. Per germline, CDR1 WSHSY and CDR2 SAAADI. Trimming took 0 bases from V and 4 from J, leaving 16 bases between them. The CDR3 has 18 residues.

The rearrangement joins TRBV10-3 to TRBJ2-7, with D perhaps TRBD1 (6 bases). CDR1 ENHRY and CDR2 SYGVKD come from the germline V gene. This CDR3 has 13 residues. V was cut by 6 bases and J by 2 bases, with 11 bases left in between. The DNA for the CDR3 is TGTGCCATCAGACAGGGAGATCCCTACGAGCAGTACTTC. Amino acid sequence: CAIRQGDPYEQYF.

DNA of the CDR3: TGTGCCAGCAGTCCCCGACAGGGGGCGCAAGAGACCCAGTACTTC. Translation gives CASSPRQGAQETQYF. J is TRBJ2-5 and V is TRBV28; the match to TRBD1 covers 10 bases. Trimming at V came to 5 bases and at J to 2 bases, leaving 5 bases not matched to a gene. The CDR3 covers 15 residues. From germline, CDR1 is MDHEN and CDR2 SYDVKM.

The genes are TRBV28 and TRBJ2-1, with TRBD2 identical over 12 bases. There are 14 residues in the CDR3. The trim removed 6 bases at V and 8 bases at J, leaving 5 bases unmatched. Germline V gene sequence: CDR1 MDHEN, CDR2 SYDVKM. The CDR3 DNA is TGTGCCAGCAGGCCTAGCGGGGGGGCCTATGAGCAGTTCTTC. Its protein is CASRPSGGAYEQFF.

This chain uses TRBV6-5 with TRBJ2-7; TRBD1 matches at 10 bases. Losses at the gene ends were 5 bases for V and 5 bases for J; bases not matched to a gene: 6. Germline CDR1 is MNHEY and CDR2 is SVGAGI. This CDR3 comprises 14 residues. CDR3 nucleotides: TGTGCCAGCAGTAAGGGACAGGGGCTACACGAGCAGTACTTC. Protein: CASSKGQGLHEQYF.

This sequence joins TRBV9 and TRBJ2-2; D is perhaps TRBD2 (7 bases). The CDR3 has 15 amino acids. The germline V gene has CDR1 SGDLS and CDR2 YYNGEE. Between the trimmed V and J ends, which lost 0 bases and 3 bases, there was a span of 9 bases. CDR3 region: CASSVEGGHTGELFF. The DNA for the CDR3 is TGTGCCAGCAGCGTAGAGGGGGGGCACACCGGGGAGCTGTTTTTT.

As concerns this clone: The junction and the germline gene differ at one end; a read error may be behind it. The chain carries TRBV30 and TRBJ1-4, with D possibly matching TRBD1 (6 bases). Germline values: CDR1 GTSNPN, CDR2 SVGIG (reference sequence). The CDR3 runs to 14 residues. This CDR3 is CAGRGAGVREKLFF. The DNA for the CDR3 is TGTGCCGGGAGGGGGGCAGGGGTACGTGAAAAACTGTTTTTT.

The chain couples TRBV6-1 to TRBJ1-3, with a possible D match to TRBD1 (5 bases). Germline CDR1 reads MNHNS; CDR2 reads SASEGT. The CDR3 length is 16 residues. V was trimmed by 0 bases and J by 0 bases, leaving 9 bases between them. CDR3 region: CASSEADSTSGNTIYF. DNA of the CDR3: TGTGCCAGCAGTGAAGCCGACAGTACCTCTGGAAACACCATATATTTT.

The CDR3 reads CASSLMWGGYEQFF. The CDR3 bases are TGTGCCAGCAGTTTAATGTGGGGGGGCTACGAGCAGTTCTTC. V gene TRBV27 combines with J gene TRBJ2-1; weak D call: TRBD2 (7 bases). Germline CDR1 is MNHEY and CDR2 is SMNVEV (reference sequence). V was trimmed by 2 bases and J by 10 bases, leaving 15 bases between them. The CDR3 loop spans 14 amino acids.

The rearrangement joins TRBV6-5 to TRBJ2-7; D may be TRBD2 (6 bases). This CDR3 region has 14 residues. From germline, CDR1 is MNHEY and CDR2 SVGAGI. Trimming took 8 bases from V and 3 from J, leaving 17 bases between them. Here the CDR3 reads CASGDNRERYEQYF. DNA of the CDR3: TGTGCCAGCGGAGATAACCGGGAGCGCTACGAGCAGTACTTC.

This sequence joins TRBV10-2 and TRBJ2-3; 8 nucleotides line up with TRBD2. Germline CDR1 and CDR2: WSHSY and SAAADI. V lost 8 bases and J lost 0; bases outside the gene matches: 1. CDR3 length: 13 residues. The CDR3 DNA sequence: TGCGCCAGCCGACTAGCGAGCACAGATACGCAGTATTTT. It is translated as CASRLASTDTQYF.